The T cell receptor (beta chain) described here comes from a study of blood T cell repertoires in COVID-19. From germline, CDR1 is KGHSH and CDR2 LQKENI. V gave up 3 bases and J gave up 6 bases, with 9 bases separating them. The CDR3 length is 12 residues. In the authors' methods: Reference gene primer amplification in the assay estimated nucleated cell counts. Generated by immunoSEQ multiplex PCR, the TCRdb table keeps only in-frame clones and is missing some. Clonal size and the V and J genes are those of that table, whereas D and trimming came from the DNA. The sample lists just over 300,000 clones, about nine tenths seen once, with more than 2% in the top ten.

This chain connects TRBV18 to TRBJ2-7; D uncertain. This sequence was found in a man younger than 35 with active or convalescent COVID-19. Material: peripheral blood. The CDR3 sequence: CASSPQNAEQYF. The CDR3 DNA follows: TGTGCCAGCTCACCGCAGAACGCCGAGCAGTACTTC.